Below are 32 T cell receptor beta chains sequenced from a single sample in a study of T cells in tumors after PD-1 blockade. Repertoires were generated with immunoSEQ multiplex PCR, while TCRdb's copy carries only in-frame clones and drops some. The sample shows fewer than 25,000 clones, 82% of them seen only once. The input for sequencing was PBMCs, taken after anti-PD-1 treatment. All receptors come from a human donor with basal cell carcinoma.

The V call is TRBV2, the J call TRBJ1-2; D is ambiguous. This CDR3 is built from 14 residues. V dropped 4 bases and J dropped 0 bases, with 9 bases sitting between them. Germline V gene data show CDR1 as SNHLY and CDR2 as FYNNEI. The CDR3 region is CASSGEESNYGYTF. The CDR3 coding sequence is TGTGCCAGCAGTGGGGAAGAGTCTAACTATGGCTACACCTTC.

This clone came up a few times. The rearrangement uses TRBV19 and TRBJ1-2, with 10 bases that match TRBD1. CDR3 size: 14 residues. After removal of 10 bases from V and 8 bases from J, the junction contained 13 bases not matched to a gene. The germline V gene encodes CDR1 LNHDA and CDR2 SQIVND (reference sequence). The CDR3 DNA reads as TGTGCCATAGAGCGGGAGGGACAGGGGAGCGGCTACACCTTC. Protein: CAIEREGQGSGYTF.

The chain uses TRBV7-9 and TRBJ2-7, with D unresolved. The CDR3 is made up of 13 amino acids. Between the trimmed V and J ends, which lost 2 bases and 4 bases, there was a span of 9 bases. The germline V gene has CDR1 SEHNR and CDR2 FQNEAQ (reference sequence). CDR3 protein: CASSLSSGYEQYF. DNA of the CDR3: TGTGCCAGCAGCTTAAGTTCCGGGTACGAGCAGTACTTC.

In this sample, this clone turned up once. J is TRBJ2-7 and V is TRBV2; TRBD2 might be the D (6 bases). CDR1 is SNHLY, CDR2 FYNNEI, per germline. With 5 bases removed from V and 6 bases from J, the gap between germline ends came to 11 bases. The CDR3 spans 12 residues. CDR3 amino acids: CASSPSGGEQYF. In DNA, the CDR3 is TGTGCCAGCAGTCCCTCCGGGGGCGAGCAGTACTTC.

The V gene is TRBV25-1, the J gene TRBJ1-4; 7 bases fit TRBD1. The CDR3 covers 15 residues. CDR1 and CDR2 from the germline V gene are MGHDK and SYGVNS. The ends lost 4 bases at V and 7 bases at J; junction bases unmatched: 9. The CDR3: CASSGVGTVREKLFF. CDR3 in DNA: TGTGCCAGCAGTGGGGTGGGGACAGTTCGTGAAAAACTGTTTTTT.

The V gene is TRBV12-3 or TRBV12-4, the J gene TRBJ2-2; no definite D call. The CDR3 runs 11 residues. Trimming took off 6 bases at V and 6 bases at J, with 5 bases between the two ends. CDR3 bases: TGTGCCAGCAGCTTATCCGGGGAGCTGTTTTTT. Protein: CASSLSGELFF.

V gene TRBV12-3 or TRBV12-4 combines with J gene TRBJ1-1, with D unresolved. Trimming took off 2 bases at V and 1 base at J, with 5 bases between the two ends. The CDR3 runs 13 residues. The DNA for the CDR3 is TGTGCCAGCAGTTTAAGGCAGAACACTGAAGCTTTCTTT. This translates into CASSLRQNTEAFF.

This clone was found a few times. The chain joins TRBV29-1 to TRBJ2-1, with 7 bases fitting TRBD2. In germline, CDR1 is SQVTM, CDR2 ANQGSEA. J lost 4 bases, V lost 3 bases, and 9 bases had no gene match. CDR3 size: 15 residues. The CDR3 DNA sequence: TGCAGCGTTGAGGGAGCGGGGCGTTCTTACAATGAGCAGTTCTTC. Its protein is CSVEGAGRSYNEQFF.

The gene calls are TRBV19 and TRBJ2-7; tentative D call: TRBD1 (6 bases). V was clipped by 2 bases and J by 2 bases, with 10 bases between them. The CDR3 is 14 residues long. Germline loops: CDR1 LNHDA, CDR2 SQIVND (reference sequence). CDR3 coding DNA: TGTGCCAGTAGTATACAGGGGACACCCTACGAGCAGTACTTC. Amino acids: CASSIQGTPYEQYF.

This rearrangement joins TRBV3-1 (or the pseudogene TRBV3-2) to TRBJ2-5; TRBD1 is a possible D gene (6 bases). The V gene lost 1 base and the J gene lost 0 bases, with 12 bases spanning the gap. This CDR3 region has 16 residues. Germline CDR1 and CDR2: LGHDT and YNNKEL (reference sequence). In DNA, the CDR3 is TGTGCCAGCAGCCAAGGTAATACAGGGTACCAAGAGACCCAGTACTTC. Its translation is CASSQGNTGYQETQYF.

This clone was recorded a few times. This chain uses TRBV11-3 with TRBJ1-3; 7 positions match TRBD1. CDR1 and CDR2 (germline): SGHNT, YENEEA. The V segment lost 3 bases and the J segment 4 bases; nucleotides outside the gene matches: 9. The CDR3 sequence is 16 residues long. The CDR3 DNA reads TGTGCCAGCAGCTTTCCACAGGGGACGAGCGGAAACACCATATATTTT. This sequence encodes CASSFPQGTSGNTIYF.

This chain connects TRBV21-1 to TRBJ1-6; TRBD1, the table's D call, was not compared with the DNA. TRBV21-1 is an annotated pseudogene. This CDR3 is built from 21 residues. The CDR3, as DNA: TGTGCCAGCAGCAAAGGGGGCTTGACCTTTTGCCCTAGCTCCTATAATTCACCCCTCCACTTT. Amino acid sequence: CASSKGGLTFCPSSYNSPLHF.

The CDR3 region is CASSPLRIAKNIQYF. The CDR3 region has the DNA TGTGCCAGCAGTCCACTAAGAATAGCCAAAAACATTCAGTACTTC. The gene calls are TRBV2 and TRBJ2-4; no definite D call. Germline lookup yields CDR1 SNHLY and CDR2 FYNNEI. V lost 5 bases to trimming and J lost 0 bases, with 11 bases between them. The CDR3 sequence is 15 residues long.

In its sample, this clone was seen once. The rearrangement links TRBV27 to TRBJ2-5; the D gene is possibly TRBD1 (5 bases). Germline assignment: CDR1 MNHEY and CDR2 SMNVEV (reference sequence). V shed 5 bases and J shed 2 bases, with 15 bases lying between them. This CDR3 spans 15 amino acids. CDR3: CASSPMGRWQETQYF. The DNA for the CDR3 is TGTGCCAGCAGTCCAATGGGGCGTTGGCAAGAGACCCAGTACTTC.

The chain combines TRBV5-1 with TRBJ1-1; D call uncertain. From germline, CDR1 is SGHRS and CDR2 YFSETQ. V was clipped by 5 bases and J by 5 bases, with 7 bases between them. The CDR3 length is 11 residues. The CDR3 region has the DNA TGCGCCAGCAGACTGGGGACTGAAGCTTTCTTT. Translating it yields CASRLGTEAFF.

V gene TRBV7-8 combines with J gene TRBJ2-1, with a tentative D call TRBD1 (5 bases). This CDR3 comprises 15 residues. The V gene lost 1 base and the J gene lost 3 bases, with 10 bases spanning the gap. CDR1 and CDR2 from the germline V gene are SGHVS and FQNEAQ. DNA of the CDR3: TGTGCCAGCAGCTTAGTAAGGGGATACTACAATGAGCAGTTCTTC. This gives the protein CASSLVRGYYNEQFF.

The chain employs TRBV6-6 and TRBJ2-7; possibly TRBD2 for D (5 bases). Looked up from germline, CDR1 is MNHNY and CDR2 is SVGAGI (reference sequence). Trimming took 6 bases from V and 2 from J, leaving 8 bases between them. The CDR3 runs to 12 residues. The CDR3, as DNA: TGTGCCAGCAGGCCCGGGGCCTACGAGCAGTACTTC. Protein: CASRPGAYEQYF.

This clone was counted between two and nine times. This chain uses TRBV27 with TRBJ1-4; 7 bases line up with TRBD1. The germline V gene encodes CDR1 MNHEY and CDR2 SMNVEV (reference sequence). The trim removed 6 bases at V and 11 bases at J, leaving 18 bases unmatched. This CDR3 is built from 16 residues. This CDR3 is CASSSNPTGVTLKLFF. In DNA, the CDR3 is TGTGCCAGCAGCTCCAACCCAACAGGGGTGACCTTGAAACTGTTTTTT.

Only one count was recorded for this clone. The rearrangement joins TRBV7-2 to TRBJ1-1; D ambiguous. V was trimmed by 1 base and J by 1 base, leaving 7 bases between them. The V gene's germline CDR1 is SGHTA and CDR2 FQGNSA. This CDR3 has 14 amino acids. CDR3 loop: CASSLGGRNTEAFF. CDR3 sequence (DNA): TGTGCCAGCAGCTTAGGCGGCAGGAACACTGAAGCTTTCTTT. The entire variable domain, with the rest obtained from reference TRBV7-2 and TRBJ1-1, is as follows: GAGVSQSPSNKVTEKGKDVELRCDPISGHTALYWYRQSLGQGLEFLIYFQGNSAPDKSGLPSDRFSAERTGGSVSTLTIQRTQQEDSAVYLCASSLGGRNTEAFFGQGTRLTVV.

J is TRBJ1-3 and V is TRBV3-1 (or the pseudogene TRBV3-2); TRBD1 might be the D (5 bases). Germline values: CDR1 LGHDT, CDR2 YNNKEL (reference sequence). The CDR3 length is 15 residues. Between the trimmed V and J ends, which lost 5 bases and 5 bases, there was a span of 16 bases. The CDR3 loop is CASSENGQGRNTIYF. The DNA for the CDR3 is TGTGCCAGCAGCGAGAACGGGCAGGGAAGAAACACCATATATTTT.

V usage is TRBV5-1 and J usage is TRBJ2-5; TRBD2 aligns across 7 bases. The V gene end was trimmed by 1 base and the J gene end by 2 bases; junction bases not matched to a gene: 2. Per the germline V gene, CDR1 is SGHRS and CDR2 is YFSETQ. This CDR3 comprises 14 residues. The CDR3 sequence: CASSLRGEQETQYF. DNA for the CDR3: TGCGCCAGCAGCTTGCGGGGGGAGCAAGAGACCCAGTACTTC. Full variable domain (missing parts from reference TRBV5-1 and TRBJ2-5): KAGVTQTPRYLIKTRGQQVTLSCSPISGHRSVSWYQQTPGQGLQFLFEYFSETQRNKGNFPGRFSGRQFSNSRSEMNVSTLELGDSALYLCASSLRGEQETQYFGPGTRLLVL.

The chain couples TRBV30 to TRBJ1-1; 7 bases line up with TRBD1. Germline-derived CDR1 and CDR2 are GTSNPN and SVGIG (reference sequence). V shed 3 bases and J 5 bases; nucleotides not matched to a gene: 9. The CDR3 consists of 14 residues. CDR3 sequence (DNA): TGTGCCTGGAGAAAGGACAGGCTCGGGACTGAAGCTTTCTTT. Protein product: CAWRKDRLGTEAFF.

This chain links TRBV29-1 with TRBJ2-1; TRBD2 agrees at 7 bases. This CDR3 is 14 amino acids long. The germline V gene has CDR1 SQVTM and CDR2 ANQGSEA. The trim removed 4 bases at V and 4 bases at J, leaving 7 bases unmatched. This chain's CDR3 is CSVGSGEKYNEQFF. CDR3 bases: TGCAGCGTTGGGAGCGGGGAGAAATACAATGAGCAGTTCTTC.

The chain employs TRBV30 and TRBJ1-5; no definite D call. This CDR3 has 13 residues. Trimming stripped 1 base from V and 6 bases from J, with 10 bases between. Germline V gives CDR1 GTSNPN, CDR2 SVGIG (reference sequence). The CDR3 is CAWSAVGPQPQHF. The CDR3 nucleotides read TGTGCCTGGAGTGCGGTAGGGCCTCAGCCCCAGCATTTT.

The chain uses TRBV3-1 (or the pseudogene TRBV3-2) and TRBJ1-5, with D unresolved. CDR1 and CDR2 (germline): LGHDT, YNNKEL (reference sequence). This CDR3 is built from 15 residues. The V and J ends lost 1 base and 3 bases respectively, with 10 bases between them. CDR3 sequence (DNA): TGTGCCAGCAGCCAAGGGCGGGCTGACAATCAGCCCCAGCATTTT. This translates into CASSQGRADNQPQHF.

This chain connects TRBV4-1 to TRBJ1-1; D gene ambiguous. The germline V gene encodes CDR1 MGHRA and CDR2 YSYEKL. V shed 5 bases and J shed 1 base, with 8 bases lying between them. CDR3 length: 13 residues. CDR3 DNA sequence: TGCGCCAGCAGCGACACAGAGAACACTGAAGCTTTCTTT. Amino acids: CASSDTENTEAFF.

The gene calls are TRBV3-1 (or the pseudogene TRBV3-2) and TRBJ2-1; 13 positions match TRBD2. CDR3 length equals 16 residues. V lost 4 bases, J lost 9 bases, and 9 bases stayed unmatched. Germline V gene sequence: CDR1 LGHDT, CDR2 YNNKEL (reference sequence). CDR3 nucleotide sequence: TGTGCCAGCAGCCCCCCCGGGACTAGCGGGGTGACTGAGCAGTTCTTC. Its translation is CASSPPGTSGVTEQFF.

The J gene is TRBJ1-5, the V gene TRBV5-6; D call uncertain. V lost 4 bases and J lost 0, with 8 bases in between. The CDR3 covers 14 residues. Looked up from germline, CDR1 is SGHDT and CDR2 is YYEEEE. The CDR3 nucleotides read TGTGCCAGCAGCCCGGTCGGTAGCAATCAGCCCCAGCATTTT. Its protein product is CASSPVGSNQPQHF.

V is TRBV5-5 and J is TRBJ1-6; D may be TRBD1 (5 bases). Germline assignment: CDR1 SGHKS and CDR2 YYEKEE (reference sequence). Trimming took off 4 bases at V and 0 bases at J, with 14 bases between the two ends. The CDR3 has 17 amino acids. In nucleotides, the CDR3 is TGTGCCAGCAGCGCCGCAGGGTCCAGCTCCTATAATTCACCCCTCCACTTT. It yields the protein CASSAAGSSSYNSPLHF.

In DNA form, the CDR3 reads TGTGCCAGCAGCTTTCCCCGGGACAGGGTTTCCGATACGCAGTATTTT. Translating it yields CASSFPRDRVSDTQYF. The chain recombines TRBV11-3 with TRBJ2-3; 9 positions match TRBD1. The V gene's germline CDR1 is SGHNT and CDR2 YENEEA. The CDR3 covers 16 residues. The junction had 10 bases not matched to a gene; V was cut back by 3 bases and J by 6 bases.

The chain uses TRBV12-3 or TRBV12-4 and TRBJ2-3; D is ambiguous. V was trimmed by 5 bases and J by 6 bases, leaving 9 bases between them. This CDR3 comprises 12 residues. The CDR3 DNA reads as TGTGCCAGCAGTCGGACGGTCGATACGCAGTATTTT. Its translation is CASSRTVDTQYF.

The rearrangement joins TRBV4-1 to TRBJ2-1; 8 positions agree with TRBD1. Germline V gene lookup returns CDR1 MGHRA and CDR2 YSYEKL. Trimming removed 1 base from V and 9 bases from J; junction bases left unmatched: 8. The length of the CDR3 is 15 residues. In DNA form, the CDR3 reads TGCGCCAGCAGCCAAGGAGACAGGGGACGGGTTGAGCAGTTCTTC. Protein: CASSQGDRGRVEQFF.